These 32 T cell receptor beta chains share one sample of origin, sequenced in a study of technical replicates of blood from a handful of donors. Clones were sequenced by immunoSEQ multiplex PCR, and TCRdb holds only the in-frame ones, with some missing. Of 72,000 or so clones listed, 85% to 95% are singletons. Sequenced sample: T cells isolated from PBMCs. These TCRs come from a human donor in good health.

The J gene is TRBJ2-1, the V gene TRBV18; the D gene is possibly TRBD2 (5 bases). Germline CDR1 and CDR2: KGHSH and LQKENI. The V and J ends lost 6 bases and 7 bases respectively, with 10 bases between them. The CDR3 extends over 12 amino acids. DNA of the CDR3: TGTGCCAGCTCGGACGGGGAAAATGAGCAGTTCTTC. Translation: CASSDGENEQFF.

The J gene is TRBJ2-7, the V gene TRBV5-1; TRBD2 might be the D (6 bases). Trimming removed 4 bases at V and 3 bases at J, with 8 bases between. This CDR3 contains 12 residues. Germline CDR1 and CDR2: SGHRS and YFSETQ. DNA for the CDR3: TGCGCCAGCAGCCAGGGAGGCTACGAGCAGTACTTC. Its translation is CASSQGGYEQYF.

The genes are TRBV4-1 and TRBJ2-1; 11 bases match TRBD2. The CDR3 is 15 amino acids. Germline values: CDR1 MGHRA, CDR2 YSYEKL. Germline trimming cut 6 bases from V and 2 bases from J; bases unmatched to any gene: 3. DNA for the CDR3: TGCGCCAGCAGGGGGACTAGCGGACCCTACAATGAGCAGTTCTTC. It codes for CASRGTSGPYNEQFF.

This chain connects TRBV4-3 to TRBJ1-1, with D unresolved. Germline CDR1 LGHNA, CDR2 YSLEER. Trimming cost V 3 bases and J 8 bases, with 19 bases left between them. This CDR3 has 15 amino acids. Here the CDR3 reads CASSQIMGGQVEAFF. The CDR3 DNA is TGCGCCAGCAGCCAGATTATGGGAGGGCAAGTGGAAGCTTTCTTT.

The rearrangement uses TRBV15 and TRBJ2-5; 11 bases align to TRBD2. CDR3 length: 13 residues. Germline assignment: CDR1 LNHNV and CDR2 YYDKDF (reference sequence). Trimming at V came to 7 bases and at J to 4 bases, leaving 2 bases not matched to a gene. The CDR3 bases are TGTGCCACCAAGACTAGCGGGATAGAGACCCAGTACTTC. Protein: CATKTSGIETQYF. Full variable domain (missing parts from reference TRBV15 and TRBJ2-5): DAMVIQNPRYQVTQFGKPVTLSCSQTLNHNVMYWYQQKSSQAPKLLFHYYDKDFNNEADTPDNFQSRRPNTSFCFLDIRSPGLGDTAMYLCATKTSGIETQYFGPGTRLLVL.

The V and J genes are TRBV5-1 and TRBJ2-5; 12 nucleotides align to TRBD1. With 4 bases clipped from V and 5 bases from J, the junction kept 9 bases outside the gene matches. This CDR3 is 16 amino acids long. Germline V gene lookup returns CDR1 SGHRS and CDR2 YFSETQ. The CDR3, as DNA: TGCGCCAGCAGCCTACACGTGGGGACAGGGGGCGAGACCCAGTACTTC. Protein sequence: CASSLHVGTGGETQYF.

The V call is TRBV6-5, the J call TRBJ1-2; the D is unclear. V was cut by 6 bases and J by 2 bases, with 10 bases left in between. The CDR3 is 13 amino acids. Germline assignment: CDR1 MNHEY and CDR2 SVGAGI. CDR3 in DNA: TGTGCCAGCAGCCGAACAGCCAACTATGGCTACACCTTC. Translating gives CASSRTANYGYTF.

For the CDR3, the DNA is TGTGCCAGCAGCTTCTATAGCGGCGAGCAGTACTTC. This gives the protein CASSFYSGEQYF. The rearrangement uses TRBV11-3 and TRBJ2-7; TRBD2 might be the D (6 bases). There are 12 residues in the CDR3. Trimming took off 3 bases at V and 6 bases at J, with 9 bases between the two ends. Germline lookup yields CDR1 SGHNT and CDR2 YENEEA.

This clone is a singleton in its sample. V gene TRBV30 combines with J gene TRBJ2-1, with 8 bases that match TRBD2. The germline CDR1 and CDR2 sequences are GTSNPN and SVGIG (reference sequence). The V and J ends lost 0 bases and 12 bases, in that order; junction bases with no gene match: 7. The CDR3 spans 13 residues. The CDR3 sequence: CAWSVAGGSGQFF. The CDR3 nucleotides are TGTGCCTGGAGTGTCGCGGGGGGCTCGGGGCAGTTCTTC.

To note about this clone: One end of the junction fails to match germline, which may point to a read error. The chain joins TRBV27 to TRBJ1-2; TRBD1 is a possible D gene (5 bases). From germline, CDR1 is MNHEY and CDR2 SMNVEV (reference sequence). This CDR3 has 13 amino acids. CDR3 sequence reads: CASSVDSGGSPYF. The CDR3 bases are TGTGCCAGCAGTGTAGACAGCGGGGGTTCCCCCTACTTC.

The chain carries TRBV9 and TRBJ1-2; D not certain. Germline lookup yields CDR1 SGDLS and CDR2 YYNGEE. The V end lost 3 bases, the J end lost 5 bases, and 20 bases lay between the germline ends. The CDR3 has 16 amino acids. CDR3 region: CASSGNLGGLGYGYTF. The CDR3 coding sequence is TGTGCCAGCAGCGGTAATCTGGGAGGGTTAGGGTATGGCTACACCTTC.

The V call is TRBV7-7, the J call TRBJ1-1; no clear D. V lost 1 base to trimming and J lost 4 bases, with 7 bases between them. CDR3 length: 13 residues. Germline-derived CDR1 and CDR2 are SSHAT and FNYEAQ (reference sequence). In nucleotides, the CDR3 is TGTGCCAGCAGCTTAGACCCGGGCACTGAAGCTTTCTTT. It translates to CASSLDPGTEAFF.

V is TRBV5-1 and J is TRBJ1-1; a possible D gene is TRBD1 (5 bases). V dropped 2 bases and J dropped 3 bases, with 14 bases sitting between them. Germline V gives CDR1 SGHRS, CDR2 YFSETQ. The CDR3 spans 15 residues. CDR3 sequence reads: CASSFSRRGDTEAFF. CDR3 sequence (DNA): TGCGCCAGCAGCTTTAGTCGAAGGGGCGACACTGAAGCTTTCTTT.

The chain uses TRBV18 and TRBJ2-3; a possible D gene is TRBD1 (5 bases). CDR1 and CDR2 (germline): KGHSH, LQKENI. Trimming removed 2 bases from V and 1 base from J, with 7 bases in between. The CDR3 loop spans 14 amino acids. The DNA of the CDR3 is TGTGCCAGCTCACCAACGACAGGCACAGATACGCAGTATTTT. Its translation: CASSPTTGTDTQYF. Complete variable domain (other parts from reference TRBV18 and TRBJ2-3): NAGVMQNPRHLVRRRGQEARLRCSPMKGHSHVYWYRQLPEEGLKFMVYLQKENIIDESGMPKERFSAEFPKEGPSILRIQQVVRGDSAAYFCASSPTTGTDTQYFGPGTRLTVL.

For the CDR3, the DNA is TGTGCCAGCAGCTCAACCGGGGAGCTGTTTTTT. This encodes CASSSTGELFF. V and J are TRBV5-4 and TRBJ2-2; the D is unclear. Trimming cost V 3 bases and J 5 bases, with 2 bases left between them. The length of the CDR3 is 11 residues. In germline, CDR1 is SGHNT, CDR2 YYREEE (reference sequence).

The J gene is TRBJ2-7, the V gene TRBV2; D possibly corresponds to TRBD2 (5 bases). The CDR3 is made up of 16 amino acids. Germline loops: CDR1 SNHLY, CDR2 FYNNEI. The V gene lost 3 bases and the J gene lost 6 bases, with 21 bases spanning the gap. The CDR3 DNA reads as TGTGCCAGCAGTGAGTATTTGAAGTTCGGTGCGGGCGAGCAGTACTTC. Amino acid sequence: CASSEYLKFGAGEQYF.

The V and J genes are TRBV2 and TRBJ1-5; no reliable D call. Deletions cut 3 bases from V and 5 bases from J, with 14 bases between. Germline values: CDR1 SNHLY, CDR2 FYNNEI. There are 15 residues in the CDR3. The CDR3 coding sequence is TGTGCCAGCAGTGAGAAAGGGAGCATAGATCAGCCCCAGCATTTT. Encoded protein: CASSEKGSIDQPQHF.

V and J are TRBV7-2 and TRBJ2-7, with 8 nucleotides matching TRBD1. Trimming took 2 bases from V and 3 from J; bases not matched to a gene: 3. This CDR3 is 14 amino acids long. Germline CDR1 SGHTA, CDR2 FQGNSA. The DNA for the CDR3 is TGTGCCAGCAGCTTACGCGACAGGGGCTACGAGCAGTACTTC. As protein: CASSLRDRGYEQYF.

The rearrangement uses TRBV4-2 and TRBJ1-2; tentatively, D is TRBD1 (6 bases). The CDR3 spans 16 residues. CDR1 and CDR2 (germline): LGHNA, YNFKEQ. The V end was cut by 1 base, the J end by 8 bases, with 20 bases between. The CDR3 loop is CASSQGTGSPGEGYTF. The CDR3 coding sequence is TGTGCCAGCAGCCAAGGTACAGGGAGTCCAGGGGAGGGCTACACCTTC.

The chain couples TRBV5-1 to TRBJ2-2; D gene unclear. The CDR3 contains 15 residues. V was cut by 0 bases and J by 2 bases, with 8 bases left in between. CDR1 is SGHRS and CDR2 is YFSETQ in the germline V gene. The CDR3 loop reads CASSLVQTNTGELFF. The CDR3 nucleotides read TGCGCCAGCAGCTTGGTCCAGACTAACACCGGGGAGCTGTTTTTT.

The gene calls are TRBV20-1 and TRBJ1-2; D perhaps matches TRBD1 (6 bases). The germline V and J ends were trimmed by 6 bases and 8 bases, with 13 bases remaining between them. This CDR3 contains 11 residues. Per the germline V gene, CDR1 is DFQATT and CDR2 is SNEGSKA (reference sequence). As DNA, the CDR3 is TGCAGTGCCCTAGGGGGATACGGCTACACCTTC. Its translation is CSALGGYGYTF.

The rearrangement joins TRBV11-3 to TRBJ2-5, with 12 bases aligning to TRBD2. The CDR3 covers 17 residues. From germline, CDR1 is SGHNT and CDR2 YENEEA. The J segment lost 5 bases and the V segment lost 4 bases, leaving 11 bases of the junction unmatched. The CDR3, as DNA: TGTGCCAGCAGCTCCCGGAAACGGACTAGCGGGACCGAGACCCAGTACTTC. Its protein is CASSSRKRTSGTETQYF.

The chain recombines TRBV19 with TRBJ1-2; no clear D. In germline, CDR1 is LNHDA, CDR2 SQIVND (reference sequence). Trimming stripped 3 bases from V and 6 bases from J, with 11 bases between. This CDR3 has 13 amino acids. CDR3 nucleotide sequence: TGTGCCAGTAGTATGCCTTACGGGGATGGCTACACCTTC. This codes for CASSMPYGDGYTF.

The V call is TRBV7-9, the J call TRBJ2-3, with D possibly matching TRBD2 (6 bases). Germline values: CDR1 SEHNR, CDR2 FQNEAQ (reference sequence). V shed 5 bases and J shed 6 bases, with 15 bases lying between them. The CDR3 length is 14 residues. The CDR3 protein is CASSQRLLADTQYF. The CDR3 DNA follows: TGTGCCAGCAGCCAGCGTTTGCTAGCGGATACGCAGTATTTT.

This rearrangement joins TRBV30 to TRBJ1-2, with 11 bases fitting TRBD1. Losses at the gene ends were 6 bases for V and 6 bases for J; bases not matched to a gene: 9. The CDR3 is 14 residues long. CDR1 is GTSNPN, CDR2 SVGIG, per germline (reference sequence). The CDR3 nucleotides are TGTGCCTGCTTAACTTCGGGACAGGGGGATGGCTACACCTTC. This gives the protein CACLTSGQGDGYTF.

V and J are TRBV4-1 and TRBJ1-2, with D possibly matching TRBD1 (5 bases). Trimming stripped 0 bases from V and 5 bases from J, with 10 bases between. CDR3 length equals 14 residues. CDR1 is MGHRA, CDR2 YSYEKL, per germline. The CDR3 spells CASSQEQGGYGYTF. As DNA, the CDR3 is TGCGCCAGCAGCCAAGAGCAGGGAGGGTATGGCTACACCTTC.

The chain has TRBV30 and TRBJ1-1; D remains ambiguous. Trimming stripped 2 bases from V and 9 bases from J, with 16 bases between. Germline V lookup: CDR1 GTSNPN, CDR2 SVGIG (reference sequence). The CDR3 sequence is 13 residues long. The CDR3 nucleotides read TGTGCCTGGAGTACCCACCCCGAGGTTCAAGCTTTCTTT. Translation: CAWSTHPEVQAFF.

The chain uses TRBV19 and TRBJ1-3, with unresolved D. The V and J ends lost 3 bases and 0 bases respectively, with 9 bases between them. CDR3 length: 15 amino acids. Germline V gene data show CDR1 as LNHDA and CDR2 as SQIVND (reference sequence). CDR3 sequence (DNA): TGTGCCAGTAGTATTGCCGGTTACTCTGGAAACACCATATATTTT. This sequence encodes CASSIAGYSGNTIYF.

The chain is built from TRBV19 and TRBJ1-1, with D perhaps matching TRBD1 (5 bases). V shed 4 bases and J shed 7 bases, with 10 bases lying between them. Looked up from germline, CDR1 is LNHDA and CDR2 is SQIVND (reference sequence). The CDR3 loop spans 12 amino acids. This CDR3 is CASSRGRLEAFF. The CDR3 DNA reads TGTGCCAGTAGTAGGGGCCGACTTGAAGCTTTCTTT.

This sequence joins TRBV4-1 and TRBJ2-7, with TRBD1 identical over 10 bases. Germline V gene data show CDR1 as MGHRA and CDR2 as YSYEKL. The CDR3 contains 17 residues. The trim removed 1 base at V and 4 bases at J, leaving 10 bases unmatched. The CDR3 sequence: CASSQGPLSGQGYEQYF. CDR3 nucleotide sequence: TGCGCCAGCAGCCAAGGGCCACTCTCGGGACAGGGGTACGAGCAGTACTTC.

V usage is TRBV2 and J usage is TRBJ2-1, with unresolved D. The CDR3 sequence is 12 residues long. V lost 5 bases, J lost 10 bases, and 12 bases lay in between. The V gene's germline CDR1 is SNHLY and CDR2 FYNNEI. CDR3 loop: CASSQSRREQFF. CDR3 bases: TGTGCCAGCAGTCAGTCGAGGCGGGAGCAGTTCTTC.

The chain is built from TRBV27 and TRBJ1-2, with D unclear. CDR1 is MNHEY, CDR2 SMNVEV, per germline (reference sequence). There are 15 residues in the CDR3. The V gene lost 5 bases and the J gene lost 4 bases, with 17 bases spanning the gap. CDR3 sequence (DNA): TGTGCCAGCAGTCCTAACGCGGGGTCTTTCTATGGCTACACCTTC. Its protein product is CASSPNAGSFYGYTF.